The clone carrying this TCR beta chain occurred a few times. Its target is unknown. The source of the sample is a study of T-cell reconstitution after alpha-beta-depleted transplantation in children. Study observations and caveats: Most T-cell counts and diversity one year after the transplant came from T cells that were newly produced. The study traced high day-60 TCRbeta diversity in some patients to surviving recipient T cells and thymic progenitors. Approximately two months post-transplant, alpha-beta T cells reportedly originated from several hundred expanded graft clones.

V was clipped by 7 bases and J by 0 bases; unmatched bases: 15. The CDR3 extends over 18 amino acids. Per germline, CDR1 SGHAT and CDR2 FQDESV (reference sequence). A library of TCRbeta sequences, prepared with unique molecular identifiers, was generated. From the PCR reads, TCRdb called clonotypes with MiXCR, one entry per CDR3 protein. The sample holds approximately 430,000 distinct CDR3 sequences; 15% to 20% are singletons and the top ten take just under 30%. The receptor was derived from a boy under two years old who had a stem cell transplant for Wiskott-Aldrich syndrome, so the T cells may come from the graft donor. The genes are TRBV11-1 and TRBJ2-1, with 7 bases aligning to TRBD1. The sample consisted of PBMCs, mostly from graft donor cells, taken 360 days after TCRalphabeta/CD19-depleted stem cell transplant. CDR3 protein: CASNGMTGKSSSYNEQFF. The DNA of the CDR3 is TGTGCCAGCAACGGAATGACAGGGAAGTCGAGCTCCTACAATGAGCAGTTCTTC.